This T cell receptor beta chain was documented in a study of T cells in Graves' hyperthyroidism and ophthalmopathy. In this sample, this clonotype turned up many times. Researchers took RNA transcripts and amplified the TCR beta CDR3 regions from them. HTBI primers were the set used in a first-round RT-PCR of the TCR CDR3. TCRdb reanalysed the multiplex PCR reads using MiXCR and keeps one entry per CDR3 protein. The sample shows around 440,000 distinct CDR3 sequences, approximately 15% of them seen only once. The clonotype comes from a woman between 18 and 30 years old with Graves' hyperthyroidism. The source material was blood.

The CDR3: CASRVRTAVYSNQPQHF. DNA for the CDR3: TGTGCCAGCAGGGTAAGGACAGCCGTATATAGCAATCAGCCCCAGCATTTT. This chain links TRBV6-1 with TRBJ1-5; weak D call: TRBD1 (6 bases). The germline V and J ends were trimmed by 6 bases and 0 bases, with 18 bases remaining between them. The germline CDR1 and CDR2 sequences are MNHNS and SASEGT. The CDR3 has 17 amino acids.